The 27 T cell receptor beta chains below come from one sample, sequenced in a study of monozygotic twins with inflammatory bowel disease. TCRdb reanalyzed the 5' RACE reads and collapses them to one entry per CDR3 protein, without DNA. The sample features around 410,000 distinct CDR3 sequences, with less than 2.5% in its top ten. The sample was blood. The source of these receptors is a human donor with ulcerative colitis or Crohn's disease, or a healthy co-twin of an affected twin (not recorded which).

This CDR3 reads CASSSPGASYGYTF. The rearrangement uses TRBV5-1 and TRBJ1-2; as DNA is missing, the TRBD1 call by TCRdb cannot be tested. The CDR3 extends over 14 amino acids. Germline CDR1 and CDR2: SGHRS and YFSETQ.

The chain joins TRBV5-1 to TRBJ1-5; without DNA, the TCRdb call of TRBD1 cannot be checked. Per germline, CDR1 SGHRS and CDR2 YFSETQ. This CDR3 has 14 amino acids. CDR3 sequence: CASSHTGGGQPQHF.

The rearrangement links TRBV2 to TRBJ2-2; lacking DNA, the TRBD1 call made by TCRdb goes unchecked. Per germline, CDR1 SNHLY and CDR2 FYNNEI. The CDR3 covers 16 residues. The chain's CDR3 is CASSGGATPNTGELFF.

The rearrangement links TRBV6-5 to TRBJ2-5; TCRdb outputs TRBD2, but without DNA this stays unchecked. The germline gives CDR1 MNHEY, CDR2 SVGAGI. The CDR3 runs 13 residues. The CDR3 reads CASGLGLQETQYF.

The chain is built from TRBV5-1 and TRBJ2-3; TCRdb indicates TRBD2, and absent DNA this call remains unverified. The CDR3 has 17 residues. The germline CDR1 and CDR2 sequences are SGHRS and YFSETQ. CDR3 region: CASSLTVTSGSPDTQYF.

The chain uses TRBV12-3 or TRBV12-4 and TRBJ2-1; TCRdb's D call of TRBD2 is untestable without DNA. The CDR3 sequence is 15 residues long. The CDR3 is CASSFGLAGNNEQFF.

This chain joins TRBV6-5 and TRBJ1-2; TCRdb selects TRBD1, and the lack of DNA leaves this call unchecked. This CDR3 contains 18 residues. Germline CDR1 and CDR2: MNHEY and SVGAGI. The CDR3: CASSYLPPGVSFDYGYTF.

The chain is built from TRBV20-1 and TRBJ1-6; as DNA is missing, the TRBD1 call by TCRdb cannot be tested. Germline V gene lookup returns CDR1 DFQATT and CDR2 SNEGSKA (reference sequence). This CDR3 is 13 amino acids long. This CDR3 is CSAPHTGNSPLHF.

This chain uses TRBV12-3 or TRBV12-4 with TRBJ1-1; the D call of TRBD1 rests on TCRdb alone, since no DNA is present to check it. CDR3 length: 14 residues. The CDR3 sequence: CASSPDRPNTEAFF.

CDR3 sequence reads: CASSSPGQAKKHEQYF. The rearrangement joins TRBV28 to TRBJ2-7; TCRdb names TRBD1, which stays unverified in the absence of DNA. There are 16 residues in the CDR3. Per germline, CDR1 MDHEN and CDR2 SYDVKM.

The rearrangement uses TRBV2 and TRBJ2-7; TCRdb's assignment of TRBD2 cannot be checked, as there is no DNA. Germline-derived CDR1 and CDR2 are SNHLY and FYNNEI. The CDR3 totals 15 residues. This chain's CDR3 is CASKSQRGGSYEQYF.

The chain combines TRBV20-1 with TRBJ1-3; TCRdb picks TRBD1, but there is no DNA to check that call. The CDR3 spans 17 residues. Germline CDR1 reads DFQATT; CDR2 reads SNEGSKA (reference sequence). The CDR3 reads CSAGTRQGPLSGNTIYF.

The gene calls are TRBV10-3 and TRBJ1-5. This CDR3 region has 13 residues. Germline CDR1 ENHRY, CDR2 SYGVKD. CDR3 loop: CAISWSEDQPQHF.

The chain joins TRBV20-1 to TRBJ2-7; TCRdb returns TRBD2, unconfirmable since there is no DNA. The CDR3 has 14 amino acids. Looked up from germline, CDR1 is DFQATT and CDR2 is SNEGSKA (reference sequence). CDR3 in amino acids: CSAFSGGLTYEQYF.

The CDR3 spells CASSLAWTSGKKLGTDTQYF. The chain uses TRBV5-1 and TRBJ2-3; TCRdb selects TRBD2, and the lack of DNA leaves this call unchecked. This CDR3 is built from 20 residues. Germline V gene lookup returns CDR1 SGHRS and CDR2 YFSETQ. The variable domain in full, completed from reference TRBV5-1 and TRBJ2-3, reads KAGVTQTPRYLIKTRGQQVTLSCSPISGHRSVSWYQQTPGQGLQFLFEYFSETQRNKGNFPGRFSGRQFSNSRSEMNVSTLELGDSALYLCASSLAWTSGKKLGTDTQYFGPGTRLTVL.

CDR3 residues: CASSLARDSTYNEQFF. The rearrangement links TRBV5-1 to TRBJ2-1; checking the TCRdb D call of TRBD1 is not possible without DNA. The CDR3 has 16 residues. Germline lookup yields CDR1 SGHRS and CDR2 YFSETQ.

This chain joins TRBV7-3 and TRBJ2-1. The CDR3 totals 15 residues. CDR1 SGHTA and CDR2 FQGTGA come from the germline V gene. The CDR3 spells CASSLSGVTYNEQFF. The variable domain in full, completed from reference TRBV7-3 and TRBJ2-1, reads GAGVSQTPSNKVTEKGKYVELRCDPISGHTALYWYRQSLGQGPEFLIYFQGTGAADDSGLPNDRFFAVRPEGSVSTLKIQRTERGDSAVYLCASSLSGVTYNEQFFGPGTRLTVL.

CDR3 sequence: CASSIDSPSNYGYTF. The chain carries TRBV19 and TRBJ1-2. Germline-derived CDR1 and CDR2 are LNHDA and SQIVND (reference sequence). The CDR3 has 15 residues.

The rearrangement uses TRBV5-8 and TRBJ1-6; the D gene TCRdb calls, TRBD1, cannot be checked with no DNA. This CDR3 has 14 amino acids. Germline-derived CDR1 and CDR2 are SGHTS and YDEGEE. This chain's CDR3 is CASSGNRPYSPLHF.

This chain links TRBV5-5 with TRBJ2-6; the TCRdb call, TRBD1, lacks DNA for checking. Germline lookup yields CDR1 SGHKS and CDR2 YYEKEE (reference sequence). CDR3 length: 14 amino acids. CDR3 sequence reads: CASSFRGGANVLTF. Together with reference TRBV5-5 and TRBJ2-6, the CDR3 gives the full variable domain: DAGVTQSPTHLIKTRGQQVTLRCSPISGHKSVSWYQQVLGQGPQFIFQYYEKEERGRGNFPDRFSARQFPNYSSELNVNALLLGDSALYLCASSFRGGANVLTFGAGSRLTVL.

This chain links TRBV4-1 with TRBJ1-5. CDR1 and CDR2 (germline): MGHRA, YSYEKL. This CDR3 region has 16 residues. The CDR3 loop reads CASSQVAVNSNQPQHF.

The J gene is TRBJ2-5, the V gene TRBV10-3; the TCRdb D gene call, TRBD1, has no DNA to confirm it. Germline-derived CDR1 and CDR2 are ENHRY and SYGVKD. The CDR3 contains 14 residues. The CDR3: CAISEGGFEETQYF.

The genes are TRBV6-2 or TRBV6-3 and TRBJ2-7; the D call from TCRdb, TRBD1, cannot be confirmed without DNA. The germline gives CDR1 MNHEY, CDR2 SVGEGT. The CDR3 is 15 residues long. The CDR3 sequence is CASSYGSPRIYEQYF.

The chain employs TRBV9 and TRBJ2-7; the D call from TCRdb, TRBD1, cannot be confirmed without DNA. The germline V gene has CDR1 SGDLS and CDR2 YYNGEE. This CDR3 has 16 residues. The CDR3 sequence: CASSPRKGGRGDEQYF.

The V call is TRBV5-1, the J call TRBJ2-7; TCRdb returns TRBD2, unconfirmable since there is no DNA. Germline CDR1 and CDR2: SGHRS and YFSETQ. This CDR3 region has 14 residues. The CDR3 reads CASTASHLTYEQYF.

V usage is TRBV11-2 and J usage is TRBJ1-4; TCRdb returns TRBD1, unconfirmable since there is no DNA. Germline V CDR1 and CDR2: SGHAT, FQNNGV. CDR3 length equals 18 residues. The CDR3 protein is CASSRLGQALPTNEKLFF.

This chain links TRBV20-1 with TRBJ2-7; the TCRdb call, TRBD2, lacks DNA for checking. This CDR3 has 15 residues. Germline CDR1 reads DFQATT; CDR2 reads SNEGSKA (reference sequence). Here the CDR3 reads CSAIYPGTSGYEQYF.